Listed here is a single TCR beta chain. As yet, its antigen is unknown. This sample is part of a study of post-analysis software for immune sequencing data. The authors incorporated unique molecular identifiers into the TCR beta cDNA libraries. TCRdb reprocessed the PCR reads via MiXCR and lists one record per CDR3 protein. The sample records more than 450,000 distinct CDR3 sequences, 44% being singletons. Germline V lookup: CDR1 SGHRS, CDR2 YFSETQ. Trimming took 1 base from V and 11 from J; bases not matched to a gene: 7. The CDR3 has 14 amino acids. Study-wide results and caveats: About five TRBV segments, including TRBV5-6, TRBV5-1 and TRBV20-1, were more frequent in patients than controls. In multiple sclerosis, normalized Chao1 diversity was significantly below that of controls. By F measure, samples from a shared preparation batch strongly co-clustered.

The sequencing sample was made of blood. The receptor was derived from a girl aged 5 to 17 with multiple sclerosis. The rearrangement joins TRBV5-1 to TRBJ2-1, with 9 nucleotides matching TRBD2. CDR3 region: CASSLTIAGEKQFF. CDR3 DNA sequence: TGCGCCAGCAGCTTGACTATAGCGGGGGAGAAGCAGTTCTTC.